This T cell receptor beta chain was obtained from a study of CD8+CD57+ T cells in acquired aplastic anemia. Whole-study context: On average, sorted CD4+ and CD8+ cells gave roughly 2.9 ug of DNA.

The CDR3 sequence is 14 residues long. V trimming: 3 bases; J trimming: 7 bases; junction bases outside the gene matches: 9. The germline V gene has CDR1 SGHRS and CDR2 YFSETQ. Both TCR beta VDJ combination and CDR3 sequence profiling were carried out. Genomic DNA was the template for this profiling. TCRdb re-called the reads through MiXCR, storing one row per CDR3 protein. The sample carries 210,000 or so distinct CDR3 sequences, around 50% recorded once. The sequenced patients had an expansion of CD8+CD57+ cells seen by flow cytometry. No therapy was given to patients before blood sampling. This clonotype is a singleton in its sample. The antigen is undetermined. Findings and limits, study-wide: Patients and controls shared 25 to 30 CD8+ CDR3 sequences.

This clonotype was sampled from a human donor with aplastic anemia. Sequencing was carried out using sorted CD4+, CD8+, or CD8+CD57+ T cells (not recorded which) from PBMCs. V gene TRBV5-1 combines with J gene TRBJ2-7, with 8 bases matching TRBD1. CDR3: CASSSAAGGNEQYF. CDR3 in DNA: TGCGCCAGCAGCTCGGCAGCAGGGGGCAATGAGCAGTACTTC.